What follows are 5 T cell receptor beta chains derived from one specimen sequenced in a study of Ad26.COV2.S vaccination and SARS-CoV-2 variants. As for treatment: around 19 received Ad26.COV2.S at low or high dose, single or two shots; roughly five received placebo; per-sample allocation not given. Vaccine and placebo recipients were sampled on day 63 after the first injection. Repertoires were generated with immunoSEQ multiplex PCR, while TCRdb's copy carries only in-frame clones and drops some. Counted here are hundreds of thousands of clones, roughly 90% occurring once; the ten biggest clones make up about 1.5%. The source material was peripheral blood, sampled in a trial of Ad26.COV2.S vaccine versus placebo. All receptors derive from a person between 18 and 65 years old who received the Ad26.COV2.S COVID-19 vaccine or a placebo.

CDR3 in amino acids: CAWSPGQPNTEAFF. The CDR3, as DNA: TGTGCCTGGAGTCCCGGTCAACCGAACACTGAAGCTTTCTTT. The V and J genes are TRBV30 and TRBJ1-1; the D is unclear. Germline CDR1 GTSNPN, CDR2 SVGIG (reference sequence). There are 14 residues in the CDR3. V lost 2 bases, J lost 1 base, and 11 bases lay in between.

CDR3 in amino acids: CASSPSTSGRIIGANVLTF. The CDR3 DNA sequence: TGTGCCAGCAGTCCGTCGACTAGCGGGAGGATAATCGGGGCCAACGTCCTGACTTTC. V usage is TRBV27 and J usage is TRBJ2-6; 13 positions match TRBD2. Trimming took 5 bases from V and 4 from J; bases not matched to a gene: 11. CDR1 and CDR2 from the germline V gene are MNHEY and SMNVEV (reference sequence). The CDR3 is made up of 19 amino acids. The whole variable domain, filled in from reference TRBV27 and TRBJ2-6, reads EAQVTQNPRYLITVTGKKLTVTCSQNMNHEYMSWYRQDPGLGLRQIYYSMNVEVTDKGDVPEGYKVSRKEKRNFPLILESPSPNQTSLYFCASSPSTSGRIIGANVLTFGAGSRLTVL.

The chain employs TRBV7-9 and TRBJ1-4; the D is unclear. The CDR3 sequence is 15 residues long. CDR1 SEHNR and CDR2 FQNEAQ come from the germline V gene (reference sequence). V shed 0 bases and J shed 5 bases, with 10 bases lying between them. The CDR3 region is CASSLAFGENEKLFF. For the CDR3, the DNA is TGTGCCAGCAGCTTAGCGTTCGGAGAGAATGAAAAACTGTTTTTT.

The chain recombines TRBV21-1 with TRBJ1-5; TRBD1 was called by the table and not checked on the DNA. TRBV21-1 is given as a pseudogene. The CDR3 loop spans 15 amino acids. CDR3 loop: CASSKALRVNQPQHF. The CDR3, as DNA: TGTGCCAGCAGCAAAGCGCTCAGGGTCAATCAGCCCCAGCATTTT.

The chain employs TRBV7-2 and TRBJ2-2; D possibly uses TRBD1 or TRBD2 (5 bases each). CDR1 is SGHTA and CDR2 is FQGNSA in the germline V gene. This CDR3 is 14 amino acids long. V was cut by 5 bases and J by 4 bases, with 11 bases left in between. CDR3 amino acids: CASSERGFTGELFF. Written as DNA, the CDR3 is TGTGCCAGCAGCGAACGGGGCTTCACCGGGGAGCTGTTTTTT.